The 4 T cell receptor beta chains below were found in one sample sequenced in a study of response to subunit inactivated influenza vaccine. TCRdb independently ran MiXCR on the RT-PCR reads; one entry per CDR3 protein. This sample carries about 530,000 distinct CDR3 sequences, 13% of them seen once, and the ten largest clones take roughly 13%. This sample comprised PBMCs from blood, obtained about 40 days after vaccination. All receptors derive from a man in his forties or fifties who received an inactivated influenza vaccine.

This clonotype was seen a few times. J is TRBJ2-7 and V is TRBV20-1; TRBD2 agrees at 10 bases. The V and J ends lost 6 bases and 4 bases, in that order; junction bases with no gene match: 6. This CDR3 is built from 13 residues. Germline V gene lookup returns CDR1 DFQATT and CDR2 SNEGSKA (reference sequence). The CDR3 here is CSATGTSAYEQYF. The CDR3 DNA is TGCAGTGCAACCGGGACTAGCGCGTACGAGCAGTACTTC.

The J gene is TRBJ2-1, the V gene TRBV24-1; 11 bases agree with TRBD2. The CDR3 has 17 residues. V lost 1 base to trimming and J lost 7 bases; unmatched junction nucleotides: 8. Germline V CDR1 and CDR2: KGHDR, SFDVKD. The CDR3 DNA reads TGTGCCACCAGTGATTTAGGGCCTAGCGGGGGGAGAAATGAGCAGTTCTTC. Its translation: CATSDLGPSGGRNEQFF.

Ten or more counts support this clonotype. The rearrangement joins TRBV7-2 to TRBJ2-5, with D tentatively TRBD1 (6 bases). Germline loops: CDR1 SGHTA, CDR2 FQGNSA. V lost 5 bases and J 1 base, leaving 11 bases between the germline ends. The CDR3 runs 14 residues. CDR3: CASSRRGIQETQYF. The CDR3 DNA follows: TGTGCCAGCAGCCGCAGGGGAATCCAAGAGACCCAGTACTTC. The variable domain in full, completed from reference TRBV7-2 and TRBJ2-5, reads GAGVSQSPSNKVTEKGKDVELRCDPISGHTALYWYRQSLGQGLEFLIYFQGNSAPDKSGLPSDRFSAERTGGSVSTLTIQRTQQEDSAVYLCASSRRGIQETQYFGPGTRLLVL.

The table lists this clonotype with a few counts. This chain connects TRBV12-3 or TRBV12-4 to TRBJ2-1; D gene ambiguous. V shed 9 bases and J shed 0 bases, with 15 bases lying between them. There are 15 residues in the CDR3. The CDR3 DNA reads as TGTGCCAGTCAGTCGACCCTCAGCTCCTACAATGAGCAGTTCTTC. Protein: CASQSTLSSYNEQFF.